This T cell receptor beta chain is from a study of blood T cells in healthy people across ages. Per-sample yields of isolated PBMCs were at least 6.5 million. Sample-barcoded 5' priming and a J-beta primer mix drove a second PCR of roughly 7 to 11 cycles. TCRdb re-derived calls from the 5' RACE reads in MiXCR, one entry per CDR3 protein. The table includes about 510,000 distinct CDR3 sequences, over 25% detected once. These data were also reused for a study on T cells of mothers and their children.

Sequencing was performed on blood. The receptor comes from a boy aged 2 to 10 in good health.

The CDR3 is CSAQGGGSFRQETQYF. The CDR3 region has the DNA TGCAGTGCCCAAGGGGGGGGATCTTTCCGACAAGAGACCCAGTACTTC. The genes are TRBV20-1 and TRBJ2-5; a weak D match, TRBD2 (7 bases). Trimming removed 6 bases at V and 2 bases at J, with 22 bases between. The length of the CDR3 is 16 residues. Germline-derived CDR1 and CDR2 are DFQATT and SNEGSKA (reference sequence).